This T cell receptor (beta chain) derives from a study of T cells after yellow fever vaccination. Overall study results and limits: Although most clonotypes did not, a small share appeared in both CD4 and CD8 compartments.

TCRdb passed the 5' RACE reads through MiXCR, listing each CDR3 protein once. The sample holds some 300,000 distinct CDR3 sequences; roughly 10% are singletons and the top ten take less than 3.5%. This clonotype was recorded a few times. Antigen unknown. Source: CD4+ T cells sorted from PBMCs, taken 45 days after the yellow fever booster vaccination. This TCR was sampled from a young man who received the YFV17D yellow fever vaccine.

CDR3 nucleotide sequence: TGCGCCAGCAGCCCGGGACAGATCGGGTTGGGGGCAAGAAAGACCCAGTACTTC. Its protein is CASSPGQIGLGARKTQYF. This chain connects TRBV4-1 to TRBJ2-5; TRBD1 matches 7 bases. The CDR3 covers 18 residues. Germline CDR1 and CDR2: MGHRA and YSYEKL. Trimming cost V 4 bases and J 6 bases; bases outside gene matches: 20.